The source of this T cell receptor beta chain is a study of shared clonotypes between healthy human individuals. The assay was immunoSEQ multiplex PCR, and TCRdb's table has in-frame clones only and misses some. Found here are some 470,000 clones, 76% of them singletons; the top ten hold roughly 13%. V was trimmed by 7 bases and J by 10 bases, leaving 19 bases between them. Per germline, CDR1 MDHEN and CDR2 SYDVKM. The length of the CDR3 is 13 residues. The chain couples TRBV28 to TRBJ1-1; D is ambiguous. The sequence derives from a woman aged 40 to 50 in good health. Some clones in this sample may be carry-over from other donors' samples. Sequenced material: PBMCs. In DNA form, the CDR3 reads TGTGCCAGCATTCCTGGACTCGACCGAGGAGCTTTCTTT. It translates to CASIPGLDRGAFF. Full variable domain (missing parts from reference TRBV28 and TRBJ1-1): DVKVTQSSRYLVKRTGEKVFLECVQDMDHENMFWYRQDPGLGLRLIYFSYDVKMKEKGDIPEGYSVSREKKERFSLILESASTNQTSMYLCASIPGLDRGAFFGQGTRLTVV.